This T cell receptor beta chain is drawn from a study of graft-versus-host responses after intestinal transplantation. The assay was immunoSEQ multiplex PCR, and TCRdb's table has in-frame clones only and misses some. The table has around 17,000 clones, about 80% seen once. Lymphocytes from graft epithelium and lamina propria were isolated. This TCR derives from a human patient who received an intestinal transplant, so some T cells may come from the graft donor. The source was ileum tissue, collected 17 days after transplant.

The CDR3 region is CAWRQGGGPQHF. The CDR3 region has the DNA TGTGCCTGGAGACAGGGAGGGGGGCCCCAGCATTTT. The V and J genes are TRBV30 and TRBJ1-5; weak D call: TRBD1 (6 bases). The V end lost 3 bases, the J end lost 9 bases, and 12 bases lay between the germline ends. Germline V gives CDR1 GTSNPN, CDR2 SVGIG (reference sequence). The length of the CDR3 is 12 residues.